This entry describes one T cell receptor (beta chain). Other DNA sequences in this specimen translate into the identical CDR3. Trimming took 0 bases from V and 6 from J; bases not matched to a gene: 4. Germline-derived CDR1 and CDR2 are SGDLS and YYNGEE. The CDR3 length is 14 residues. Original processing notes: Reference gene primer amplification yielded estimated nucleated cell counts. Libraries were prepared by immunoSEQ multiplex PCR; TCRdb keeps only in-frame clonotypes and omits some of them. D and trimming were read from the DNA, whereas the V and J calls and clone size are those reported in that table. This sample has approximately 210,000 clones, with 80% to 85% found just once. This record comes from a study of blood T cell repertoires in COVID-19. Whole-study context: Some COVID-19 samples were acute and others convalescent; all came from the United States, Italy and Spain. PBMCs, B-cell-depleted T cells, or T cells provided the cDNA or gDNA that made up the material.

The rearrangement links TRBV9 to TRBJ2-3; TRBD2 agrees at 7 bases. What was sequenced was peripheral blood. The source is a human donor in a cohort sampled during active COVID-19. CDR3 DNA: TGTGCCAGCAGCGTAGTGTCCGGGGGGGATACGCAGTATTTT. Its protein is CASSVVSGGDTQYF.